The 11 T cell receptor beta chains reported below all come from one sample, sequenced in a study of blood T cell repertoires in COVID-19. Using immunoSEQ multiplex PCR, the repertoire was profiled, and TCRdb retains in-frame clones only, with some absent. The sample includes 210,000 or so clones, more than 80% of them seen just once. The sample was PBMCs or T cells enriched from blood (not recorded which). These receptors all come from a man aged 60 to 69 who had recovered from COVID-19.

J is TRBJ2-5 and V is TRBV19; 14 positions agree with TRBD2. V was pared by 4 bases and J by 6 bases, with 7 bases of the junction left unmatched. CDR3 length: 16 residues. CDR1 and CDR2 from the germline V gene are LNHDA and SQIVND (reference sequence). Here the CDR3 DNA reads TGTGCCAGTAGTACCGGGACTAGCGGGGGTATTCAGACCCAGTACTTC. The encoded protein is CASSTGTSGGIQTQYF.

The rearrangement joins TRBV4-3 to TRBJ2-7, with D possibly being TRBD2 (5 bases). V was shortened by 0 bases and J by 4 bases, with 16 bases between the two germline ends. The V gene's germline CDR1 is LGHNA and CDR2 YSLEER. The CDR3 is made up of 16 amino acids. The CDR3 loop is CASSQEPRGSMYEQYF. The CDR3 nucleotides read TGCGCCAGCAGCCAAGAGCCCCGGGGTTCCATGTACGAGCAGTACTTC.

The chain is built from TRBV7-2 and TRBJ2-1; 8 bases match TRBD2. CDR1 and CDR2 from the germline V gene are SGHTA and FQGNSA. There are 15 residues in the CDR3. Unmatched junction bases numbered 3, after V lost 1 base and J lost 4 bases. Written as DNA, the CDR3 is TGTGCCAGCAGCTTAGAAGCGGGGGTGTACAATGAGCAGTTCTTC. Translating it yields CASSLEAGVYNEQFF.

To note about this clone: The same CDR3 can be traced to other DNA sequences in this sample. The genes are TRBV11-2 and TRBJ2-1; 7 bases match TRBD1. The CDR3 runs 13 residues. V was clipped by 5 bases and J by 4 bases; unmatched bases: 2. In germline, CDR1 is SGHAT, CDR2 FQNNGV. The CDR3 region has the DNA TGTGCCAGCAGCCTGGGACAGTACAATGAGCAGTTCTTC. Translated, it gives CASSLGQYNEQFF.

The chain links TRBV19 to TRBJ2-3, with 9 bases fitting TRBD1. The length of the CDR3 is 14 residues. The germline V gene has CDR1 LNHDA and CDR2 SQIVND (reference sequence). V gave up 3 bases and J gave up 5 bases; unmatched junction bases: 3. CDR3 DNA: TGTGCCAGTAGTATGAGGACAGGGGAAGATACGCAGTATTTT. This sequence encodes CASSMRTGEDTQYF. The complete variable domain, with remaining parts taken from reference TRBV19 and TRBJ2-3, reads DGGITQSPKYLFRKEGQNVTLSCEQNLNHDAMYWYRQDPGQGLRLIYYSQIVNDFQKGDIAEGYSVSREKKESFPLTVTSAQKNPTAFYLCASSMRTGEDTQYFGPGTRLTVL.

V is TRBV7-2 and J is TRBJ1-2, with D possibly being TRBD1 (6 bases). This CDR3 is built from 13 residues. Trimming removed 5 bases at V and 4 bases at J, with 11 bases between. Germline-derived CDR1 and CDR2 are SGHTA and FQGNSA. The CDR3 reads CASSQGGRYGYTF. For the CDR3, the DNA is TGTGCCAGCAGCCAAGGGGGACGCTATGGCTACACCTTC.

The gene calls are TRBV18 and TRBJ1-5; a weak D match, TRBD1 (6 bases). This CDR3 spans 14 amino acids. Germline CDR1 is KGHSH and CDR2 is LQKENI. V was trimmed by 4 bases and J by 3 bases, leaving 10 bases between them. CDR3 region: CASSLRDTNQPQHF. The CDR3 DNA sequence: TGTGCCAGCTCACTCCGGGACACCAATCAGCCCCAGCATTTT. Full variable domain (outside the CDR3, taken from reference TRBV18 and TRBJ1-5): NAGVMQNPRHLVRRRGQEARLRCSPMKGHSHVYWYRQLPEEGLKFMVYLQKENIIDESGMPKERFSAEFPKEGPSILRIQQVVRGDSAAYFCASSLRDTNQPQHFGDGTRLSIL.

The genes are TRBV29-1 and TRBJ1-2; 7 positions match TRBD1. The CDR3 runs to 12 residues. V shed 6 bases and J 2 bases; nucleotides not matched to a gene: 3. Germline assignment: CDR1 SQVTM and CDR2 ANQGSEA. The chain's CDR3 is CSVPTGNYGYTF. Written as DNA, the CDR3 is TGCAGCGTCCCGACAGGGAACTATGGCTACACCTTC. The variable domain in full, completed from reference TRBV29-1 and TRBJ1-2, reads SAVISQKPSRDICQRGTSLTIQCQVDSQVTMMFWYRQQPGQSLTLIATANQGSEATYESGFVIDKFPISRPNLTFSTLTVSNMSPEDSSIYLCSVPTGNYGYTFGSGTRLTVV.

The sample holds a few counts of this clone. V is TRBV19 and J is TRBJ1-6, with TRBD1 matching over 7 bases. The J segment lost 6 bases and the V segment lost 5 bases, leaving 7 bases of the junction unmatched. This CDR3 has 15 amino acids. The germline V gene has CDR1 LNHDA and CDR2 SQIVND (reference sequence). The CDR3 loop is CASSPYRDSNSPLHF. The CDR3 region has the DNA TGTGCCAGTAGTCCCTACCGGGACAGTAATTCACCCCTCCACTTT. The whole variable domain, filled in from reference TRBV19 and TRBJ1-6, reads DGGITQSPKYLFRKEGQNVTLSCEQNLNHDAMYWYRQDPGQGLRLIYYSQIVNDFQKGDIAEGYSVSREKKESFPLTVTSAQKNPTAFYLCASSPYRDSNSPLHFGNGTRLTVT.

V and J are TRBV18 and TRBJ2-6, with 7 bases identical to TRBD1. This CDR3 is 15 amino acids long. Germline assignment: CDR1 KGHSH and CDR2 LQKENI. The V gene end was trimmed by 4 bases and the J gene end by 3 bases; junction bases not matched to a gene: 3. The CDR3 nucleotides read TGTGCCAGCTCACAAGACAGGGTTGGGGCCAACGTCCTGACTTTC. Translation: CASSQDRVGANVLTF.

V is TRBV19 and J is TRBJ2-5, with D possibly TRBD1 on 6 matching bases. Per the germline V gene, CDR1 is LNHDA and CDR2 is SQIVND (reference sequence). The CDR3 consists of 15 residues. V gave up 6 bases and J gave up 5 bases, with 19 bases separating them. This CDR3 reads CASRSVGQGMETQYF. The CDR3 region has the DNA TGTGCCAGTAGATCCGTCGGCCAGGGGATGGAGACCCAGTACTTC.